This T cell receptor (beta chain) was sequenced in a study of cytomegalovirus exposure and HLA in healthy donors. Notes on the study in general: A cluster of highly shared sequence variants was likely a sequencing artifact. Data from an earlier analysis indicated that most TCR beta V segments were productive either about 90% or about 30% of the time.

Primers for the PCR totalled 60 Vbeta and 13 Jbeta. Clones were read by immunoSEQ multiplex PCR, and TCRdb kept only the in-frame ones, dropping some. The table records about 190,000 clones, around 80% of them present only once. V was trimmed by 3 bases and J by 2 bases, leaving 8 bases between them. In germline, CDR1 is SGDLS, CDR2 YYNGEE. This CDR3 has 13 residues. For this clone: Its target is not known.

The TCR comes from a man aged 40-50 years in good health and CMV-seropositive. The V and J genes are TRBV9 and TRBJ2-5, with D possibly TRBD1 on 6 matching bases. Specimen: PBMCs. CDR3 residues: CASSGGQQETQYF. The DNA for the CDR3 is TGTGCCAGCAGCGGGGGACAACAAGAGACCCAGTACTTC. Full variable domain (rest looked up from reference TRBV9 and TRBJ2-5): DSGVTQTPKHLITATGQRVTLRCSPRSGDLSVYWYQQSLDQGLQFLIQYYNGEERAKGNILERFSAQQFPDLHSELNLSSLELGDSALYFCASSGGQQETQYFGPGTRLLVL.